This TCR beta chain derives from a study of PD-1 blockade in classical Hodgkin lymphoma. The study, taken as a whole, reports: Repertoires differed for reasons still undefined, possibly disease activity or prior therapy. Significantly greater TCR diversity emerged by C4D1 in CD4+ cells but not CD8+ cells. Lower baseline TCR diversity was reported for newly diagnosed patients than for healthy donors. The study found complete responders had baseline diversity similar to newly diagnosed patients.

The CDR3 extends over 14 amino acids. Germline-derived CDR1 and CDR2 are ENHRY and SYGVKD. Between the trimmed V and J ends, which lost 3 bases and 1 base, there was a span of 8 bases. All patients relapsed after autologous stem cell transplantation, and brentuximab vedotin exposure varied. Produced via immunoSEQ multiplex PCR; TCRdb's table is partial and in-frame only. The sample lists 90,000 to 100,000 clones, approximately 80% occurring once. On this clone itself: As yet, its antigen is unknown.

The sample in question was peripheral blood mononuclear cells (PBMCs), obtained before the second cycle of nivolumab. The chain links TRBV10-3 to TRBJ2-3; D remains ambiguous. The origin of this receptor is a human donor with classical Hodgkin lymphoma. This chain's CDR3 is CAISDGPGTDTQYF. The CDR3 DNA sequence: TGTGCCATCAGTGACGGTCCGGGCACAGATACGCAGTATTTT.